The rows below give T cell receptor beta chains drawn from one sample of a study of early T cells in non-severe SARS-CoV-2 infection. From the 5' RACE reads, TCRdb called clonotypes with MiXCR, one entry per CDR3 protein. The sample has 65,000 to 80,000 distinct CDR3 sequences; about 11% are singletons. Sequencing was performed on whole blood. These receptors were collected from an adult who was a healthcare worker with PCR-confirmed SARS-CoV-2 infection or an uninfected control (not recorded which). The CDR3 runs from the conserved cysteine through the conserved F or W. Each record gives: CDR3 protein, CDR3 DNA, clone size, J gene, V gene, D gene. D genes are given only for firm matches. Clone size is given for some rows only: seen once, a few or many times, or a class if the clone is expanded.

CASSSQGAEQYF TGTGCCAGCAGCTCCCAGGGTGCCGAGCAGTACTTC few TRBJ2-7 TRBV7-2 NA
CASSGSISSGANVLTF TGCGCCAGCAGCGGATCGATAAGCTCTGGGGCCAACGTCCTGACTTTC many TRBJ2-6 TRBV5-1 NA
CASSRERFNTEAFF TGTGCCAGCAGCCGTGAGAGATTTAACACTGAAGCTTTCTTT NA TRBJ1-1 TRBV7-6 NA
CASSLGGTFPLAGANVLTF TGTGCCAGCAGCTTGGGTGGGACATTCCCTCTTGCTGGGGCCAACGTCCTGACTTTC NA TRBJ2-6 TRBV7-2 NA
CAISDRDNRNEQFF TGTGCCATCAGTGATAGGGACAATAGAAATGAGCAGTTCTTC few TRBJ2-1 TRBV10-3 NA
CASSLAGGEKLFF TGTGCCAGCAGCTTAGCGGGCGGCGAAAAACTGTTTTTT NA TRBJ1-4 TRBV7-9 NA
CASSPSVGGDTQYF TGTGCCAGCAGCCCTAGCGTCGGGGGGGATACGCAGTATTTT many TRBJ2-3 TRBV7-3 TRBD2
CASSLSQGSINTEAFF TGCGCCAGCAGCTTGAGTCAGGGGTCGATAAACACTGAAGCTTTCTTT once TRBJ1-1 TRBV5-1 NA
CASSRGTGYPDEQFF TGTGCCAGCAGCCGCGGGACAGGGTATCCAGATGAGCAGTTCTTC NA TRBJ2-1 TRBV11-1 TRBD1
CASSLRPNYEQYF TGTGCCAGCAGCTTGCGCCCCAATTACGAGCAGTACTTC few TRBJ2-7 TRBV7-6 NA
CASSLGYEQYF TGTGCCAGCAGCCTCGGATACGAGCAGTACTTC NA TRBJ2-7 TRBV5-1 NA